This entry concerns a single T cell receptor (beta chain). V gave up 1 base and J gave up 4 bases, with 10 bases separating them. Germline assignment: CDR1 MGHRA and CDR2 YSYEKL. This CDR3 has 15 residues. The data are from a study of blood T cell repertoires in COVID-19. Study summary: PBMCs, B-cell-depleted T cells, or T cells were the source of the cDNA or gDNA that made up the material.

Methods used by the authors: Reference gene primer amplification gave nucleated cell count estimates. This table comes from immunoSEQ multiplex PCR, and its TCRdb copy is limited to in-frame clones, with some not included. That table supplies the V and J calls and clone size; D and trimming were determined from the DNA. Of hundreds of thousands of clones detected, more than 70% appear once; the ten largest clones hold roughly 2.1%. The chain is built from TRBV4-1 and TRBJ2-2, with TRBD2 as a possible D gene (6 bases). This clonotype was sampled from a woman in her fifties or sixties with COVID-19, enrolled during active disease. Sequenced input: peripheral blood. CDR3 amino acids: CASSQVTAGTGELFF. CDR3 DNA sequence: TGCGCCAGCAGCCAAGTGACAGCGGGCACCGGGGAGCTGTTTTTT.